This record covers a single T cell receptor beta chain. Which antigen it targets is not known. No much larger clone is present one base from it, and per-base qualities are unavailable. Including the terminal cysteine and phenylalanine, the CDR3 comprises 15 residues. Just CDR3 DNA is preserved here, 45 bases in frame from base 1. V lost 2 bases and J lost 7 bases; the stretch between them is 17 bases long. In the germline V gene (reference sequence), CDR1 corresponds to MNHEY and CDR2 to SMNVEV. The sample belongs to a study of blood T cell repertoires in COVID-19 (dated by TCRdb to the early 2020s). In terms of the full investigation: The collaborator samples originated in the United States, Italy and Spain and spanned the acute and convalescent phases of COVID-19. The material from the prospective study consisted of cDNA or gDNA derived from T cells, B-cell-depleted T cells, or PBMCs. Deeply sampled blood TCRbeta repertoires from subjects exposed to, actively infected with, or recovered from COVID-19 were included in the dataset. A freely available public database, intended as a resource for researchers studying the immune response to SARS-CoV-2, is where the repertoires were released. The samples were drawn from two sources: the first 160 participants of the ongoing ImmuneRACE study, and some 1,300 subjects contributed by 6 global collaborators. Sample metadata almost always included a de-identified subject ID, COVID-19 status, age in years and sex. Where available, HLA class I and class II types were taken from metadata supplied by the sample provider and were not determined by assay-based typing.

What the study reported, not specific to this receptor: The amount of clinical and demographic metadata varied by source and participant and was provided uncurated.

TCRbeta CDR3 regions were amplified from genomic DNA using the immunoSEQ Assay, a bias-controlled multiplex PCR. The original methods were these. The number of nucleated cells in each sample was estimated by amplification of reference gene primers within the assay. To quantify the absolute abundance of each unique TCRbeta CDR3 rearrangement, sequence reads were collapsed and filtered. Productive Simpson clonality was computed per sample as the square root of Simpson's diversity index over productive rearrangements. TCRdb provides this immuneACCESS table in a form limited to in-frame rearrangements. Some clones are lacking; in checked studies, under half of them reflect an unresolved V gene, and why the rest are absent is not known. The V and J calls and the clone size are those of that table, but D and trimming were determined from the DNA. The sample table shows about 220,000 clones, and 70% to 90% are seen once. Jointly, the top ten make up around 3% of the sample.

Samples from volunteer blood donors who had recovered from COVID-19 were contributed by a second Seattle source. Collaborating institutions collected whole blood in K2EDTA tubes following their own protocols. For TCRbeta analysis, collaborator samples were shipped as frozen whole blood, as isolated PBMCs, or as DNA extracted from either sample type. The sequenced sample was peripheral blood. The chain is encoded by TRBV27 joined to TRBJ1-2; a weak D assignment points to TRBD1 (5 bases agree). The receptor comes from a man aged 45 to 65 who had recovered from COVID-19. The CDR3 loop reads CASSLKSGRGGGYTF. The DNA sequence is as follows: TGTGCCAGCAGTTTAAAATCGGGGAGGGGAGGTGGCTACACCTTC.